Following are 5 T cell receptor beta chains from one sample sequenced in a study of CD8 T cells in Susac syndrome. Reverse transcription used roughly 0.5 to 1 ug RNA and random hexamers. From the immunoSEQ multiplex PCR reads, TCRdb called clonotypes with MiXCR, one entry per CDR3 protein. The sample contains 150,000 to 200,000 distinct CDR3 sequences, around 94% of which appear only once. The source material was CD4+ T cells from PBMCs. The receptors were sampled from a human donor in good health.

The chain joins TRBV27 to TRBJ2-3; 8 bases are shared with TRBD2. CDR3 length equals 14 residues. Germline V gene lookup returns CDR1 MNHEY and CDR2 SMNVEV (reference sequence). V gave up 10 bases and J gave up 6 bases; unmatched junction bases: 12. For the CDR3, the DNA is TGTGCCACCACCCCAGTCGGGGGGGCTGATACGCAGTATTTT. It specifies CATTPVGGADTQYF.

The CDR3 DNA is TGTGCCAGCAGCGCATACCCCGGGGGGAGTTACGAGCAGTACTTC. It is translated as CASSAYPGGSYEQYF. This chain uses TRBV7-2 with TRBJ2-7; TRBD2 aligns across 7 bases. Trimming took 5 bases from V and 4 from J; bases not matched to a gene: 11. This CDR3 has 15 amino acids. Germline V CDR1 and CDR2: SGHTA, FQGNSA. Using reference TRBV7-2 and TRBJ2-7 for the parts outside the CDR3, the full variable domain is GAGVSQSPSNKVTEKGKDVELRCDPISGHTALYWYRQSLGQGLEFLIYFQGNSAPDKSGLPSDRFSAERTGGSVSTLTIQRTQQEDSAVYLCASSAYPGGSYEQYFGPGTRLTVT.

The rearrangement joins TRBV4-2 to TRBJ2-1, with D unclear. The CDR3 sequence is 14 residues long. The V gene lost 0 bases and the J gene lost 8 bases, with 11 bases spanning the gap. Looked up from germline, CDR1 is LGHNA and CDR2 is YNFKEQ. The DNA of the CDR3 is TGTGCCAGCAGCCAAGACCTCAAAGTCTATGAGCAGTTCTTC. It yields the protein CASSQDLKVYEQFF.

The rearrangement uses TRBV29-1 and TRBJ1-1; a possible D gene is TRBD1 (5 bases). V was trimmed by 3 bases and J by 3 bases, leaving 11 bases between them. The germline V gene has CDR1 SQVTM and CDR2 ANQGSEA. CDR3 length: 13 amino acids. The CDR3: CSVDGGEDTEAFF. The CDR3, as DNA: TGCAGCGTTGACGGGGGGGAGGACACTGAAGCTTTCTTT.

In its sample, this clonotype was seen once. CDR3 sequence: CASSSQGAYGYTF. DNA of the CDR3: TGCGCCAGCAGCTCACAGGGGGCGTATGGCTACACCTTC. J is TRBJ1-2 and V is TRBV5-1; 9 nucleotides match TRBD1. V lost 3 bases, J lost 5 bases, and 2 bases stayed unmatched. The CDR3 is made up of 13 amino acids. CDR1 and CDR2 from the germline V gene are SGHRS and YFSETQ.